This T cell receptor (beta chain) emerged from a study of cytotoxic CD8 clonotypes in ibrutinib-treated CLL. Notes on the study in general: Clonality increased with ibrutinib response but returned toward baseline at progression. Clonotypes that were public were uncommon, and they contracted or stayed stable on treatment.

The CDR3 loop spans 14 amino acids. In germline, CDR1 is MNHEY, CDR2 SMNVEV (reference sequence). Trimming left V 5 bases short and J 7 bases short, with 15 bases between. Clones were read by immunoSEQ multiplex PCR, and TCRdb kept only the in-frame ones, dropping some. This repertoire shows over 140,000 clones, 80% found once; its top ten account for less than 9%. With regard to this clone: The antigen remains undetermined.

This specimen consisted of PBMCs, obtained after 36 months of ibrutinib treatment. The sequence was collected from a human donor with chronic lymphocytic leukemia. V and J are TRBV27 and TRBJ1-5; D may be TRBD1 (5 bases). The CDR3 DNA reads TGTGCCAGCAGTCCGAACGGGGGATGGCAGCCCCAGCATTTT. Encoded protein: CASSPNGGWQPQHF.